This T cell receptor beta chain originates from a study of T cell changes during pregnancy in multiple sclerosis. V dropped 5 bases and J dropped 3; count of bases not matched to a gene: 8. CDR1 and CDR2 from the germline V gene are SGHTA and FQGNSA. The CDR3 has 15 residues. This table comes from immunoSEQ multiplex PCR, and its TCRdb copy is limited to in-frame clones, with some not included. The sample records about 59,000 clones, roughly 94% being singletons. Material: CD8+ T cells from peripheral blood mononuclear cells, obtained after pregnancy. The receptor's source is a female donor with multiple sclerosis, enrolled in a pregnancy study. The V call is TRBV7-2, the J call TRBJ2-7; 9 bases are a match to TRBD1. CDR3 sequence: CASSPWGTGNYEQYF. For the CDR3, the DNA is TGTGCCAGCAGCCCCTGGGGGACAGGGAACTACGAGCAGTACTTC.